The clone carrying this TCR beta chain was seen a few times. In each case, RNA was isolated and then reverse transcribed into cDNA as the sequencing template. The assay was immunoSEQ multiplex PCR, and TCRdb's table has in-frame clones only and misses some. The data hold around 210,000 clones, with over 60% observed a single time. This sample stems from a study of CD8+ T cells in alopecia areata. Treatment noted: oral pan-JAK inhibitor, 5-10 mg twice daily. Germline V lookup: CDR1 SGHDN, CDR2 FVKESK. V lost 4 bases and J lost 3, with 10 bases in between. There are 13 residues in the CDR3. The input for sequencing was CD4+ T cells sorted from blood, taken at week 4, from a patient treated with tofacitinib. V usage is TRBV14 and J usage is TRBJ2-7; the D gene is possibly TRBD2 (5 bases). This sequence was found in a human donor with alopecia areata. The CDR3 bases are TGTGCCAGCAGCCGCACCGCGGGCTACGAGCAGTACTTC. It specifies CASSRTAGYEQYF.